The sequence of this T cell receptor (beta chain) was determined in a study of metastatic and nonmetastatic thyroid tumors. Turning to the study itself: Repertoires from malignant and benign thyroid patients were compared across blood and tumor or nodule tissue.

Not a single patient had been given any form of treatment at any point before undergoing thyroid surgery. Study-level results: Benign nodules were reported to have significantly lower TCR beta diversity than malignant thyroid tumors, in blood and tumor.

Original processing methods: Built for papillary thyroid cancer, a distant-metastasis classifier drew on CDR3 differences across clinicopathological groups. MiXCR re-clonotyped the PCR reads for TCRdb. For this entry, the V and J calls and clone size follow TCRdb and not the study's own pipeline. This table holds some 22,000 clones, under 30% found once. To note about this clone: Its antigen is unknown.

The CDR3 is made up of 17 amino acids. Germline loops: CDR1 MDHEN, CDR2 SYDVKM. Trimming removed 5 bases from V and 4 bases from J; junction bases left unmatched: 14. This chain connects TRBV28 to TRBJ2-3; 8 bases agree with TRBD2. The specimen sequenced was tumor tissue. The sequence was collected from a male donor with papillary thyroid cancer or a benign thyroid nodule (not recorded which). Some clones in this sample may be carry-over from other donors' samples. Written as DNA, the CDR3 is TGTGCCAGCAGTGTCCCTCTGGCCGGGAGGGAGGCAGATACGCAGTATTTT. Translation gives CASSVPLAGREADTQYF.